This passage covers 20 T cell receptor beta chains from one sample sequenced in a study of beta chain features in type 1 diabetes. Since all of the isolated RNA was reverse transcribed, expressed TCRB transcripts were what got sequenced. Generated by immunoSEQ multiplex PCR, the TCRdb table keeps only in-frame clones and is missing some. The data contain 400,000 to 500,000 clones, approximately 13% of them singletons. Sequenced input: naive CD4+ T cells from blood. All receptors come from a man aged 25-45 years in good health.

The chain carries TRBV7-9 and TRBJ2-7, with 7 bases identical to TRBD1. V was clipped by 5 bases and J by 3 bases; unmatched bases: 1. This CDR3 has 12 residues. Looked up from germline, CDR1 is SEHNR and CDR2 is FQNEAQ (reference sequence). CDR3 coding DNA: TGTGCCAGCAGCCGACAGGGCTACGAGCAGTACGTC. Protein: CASSRQGYEQYV.

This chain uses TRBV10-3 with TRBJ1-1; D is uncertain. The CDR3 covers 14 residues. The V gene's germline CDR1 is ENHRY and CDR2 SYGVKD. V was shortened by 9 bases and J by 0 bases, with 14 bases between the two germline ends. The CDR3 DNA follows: TGTGCCATAGGTTCGGTTTTAATGAACACTGAAGCTTTCTTT. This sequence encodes CAIGSVLMNTEAFF.

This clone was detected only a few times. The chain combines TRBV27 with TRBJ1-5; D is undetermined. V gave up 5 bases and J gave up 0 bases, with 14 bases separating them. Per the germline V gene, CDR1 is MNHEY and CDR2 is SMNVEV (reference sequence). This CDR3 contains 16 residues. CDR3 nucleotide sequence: TGTGCCAGCAGTCATGAAACAGATTATAGCAATCAGCCCCAGCATTTT. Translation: CASSHETDYSNQPQHF.

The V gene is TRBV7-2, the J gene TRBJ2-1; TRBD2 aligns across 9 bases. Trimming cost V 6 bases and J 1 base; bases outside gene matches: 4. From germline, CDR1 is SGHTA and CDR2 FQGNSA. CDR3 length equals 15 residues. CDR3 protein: CASRQSGGSYNEQFF. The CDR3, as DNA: TGTGCCAGCAGGCAGAGCGGGGGGTCCTACAATGAGCAGTTCTTC.

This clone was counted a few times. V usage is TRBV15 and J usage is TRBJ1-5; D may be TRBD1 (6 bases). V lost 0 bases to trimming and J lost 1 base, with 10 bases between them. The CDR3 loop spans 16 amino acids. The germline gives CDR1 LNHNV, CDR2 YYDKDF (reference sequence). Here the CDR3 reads CATSRDFTGSNQPQHF. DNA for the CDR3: TGTGCCACCAGCAGAGATTTCACAGGGAGCAATCAGCCCCAGCATTTT.

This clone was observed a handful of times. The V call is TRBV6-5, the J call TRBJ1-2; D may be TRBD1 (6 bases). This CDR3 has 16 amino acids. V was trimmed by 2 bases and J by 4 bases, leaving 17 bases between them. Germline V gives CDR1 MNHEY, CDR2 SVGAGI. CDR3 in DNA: TGTGCCAGCAGTTACACCCCCCTAGGGACACGCTATGGCTACACCTTC. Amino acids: CASSYTPLGTRYGYTF.

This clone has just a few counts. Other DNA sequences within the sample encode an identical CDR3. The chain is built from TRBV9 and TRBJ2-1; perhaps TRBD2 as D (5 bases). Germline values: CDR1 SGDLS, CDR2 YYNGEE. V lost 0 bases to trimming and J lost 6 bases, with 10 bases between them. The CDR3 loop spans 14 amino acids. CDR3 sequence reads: CASSVGSLANEQFF. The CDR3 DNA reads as TGTGCCAGCAGCGTAGGGTCGCTAGCCAATGAGCAGTTCTTC. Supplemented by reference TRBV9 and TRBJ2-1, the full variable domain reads DSGVTQTPKHLITATGQRVTLRCSPRSGDLSVYWYQQSLDQGLQFLIQYYNGEERAKGNILERFSAQQFPDLHSELNLSSLELGDSALYFCASSVGSLANEQFFGPGTRLTVL.

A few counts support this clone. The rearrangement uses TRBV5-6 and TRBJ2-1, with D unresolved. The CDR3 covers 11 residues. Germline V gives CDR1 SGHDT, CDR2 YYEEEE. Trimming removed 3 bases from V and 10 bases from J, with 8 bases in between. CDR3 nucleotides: TGTGCCAGCAGCTCGGTCGGCGAGCAGTTCTTC. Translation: CASSSVGEQFF.

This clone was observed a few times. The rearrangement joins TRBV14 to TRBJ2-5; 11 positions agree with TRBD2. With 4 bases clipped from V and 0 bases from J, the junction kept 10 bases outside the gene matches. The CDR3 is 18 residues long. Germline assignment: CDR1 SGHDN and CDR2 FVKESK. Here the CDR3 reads CASSRKNLTSGDQETQYF. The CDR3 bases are TGTGCCAGCAGCCGAAAAAACTTGACTAGCGGGGACCAAGAGACCCAGTACTTC.

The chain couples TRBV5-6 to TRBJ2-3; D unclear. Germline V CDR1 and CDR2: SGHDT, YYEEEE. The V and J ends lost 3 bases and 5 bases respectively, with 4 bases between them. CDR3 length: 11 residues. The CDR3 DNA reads TGTGCCAGCAGCTGGGGAGATACGCAGTATTTT. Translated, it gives CASSWGDTQYF. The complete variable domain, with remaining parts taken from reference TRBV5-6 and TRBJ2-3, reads DAGVTQSPTHLIKTRGQQVTLRCSPKSGHDTVSWYQQALGQGPQFIFQYYEEEERQRGNFPDRFSGHQFPNYSSELNVNALLLGDSALYLCASSWGDTQYFGPGTRLTVL.

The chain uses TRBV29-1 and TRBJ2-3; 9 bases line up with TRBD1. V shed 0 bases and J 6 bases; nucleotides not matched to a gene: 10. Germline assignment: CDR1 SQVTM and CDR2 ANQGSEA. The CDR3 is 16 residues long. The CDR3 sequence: CSVEDLGDRVADTQYF. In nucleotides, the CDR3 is TGCAGCGTTGAAGATCTTGGGGACAGGGTCGCGGATACGCAGTATTTT.

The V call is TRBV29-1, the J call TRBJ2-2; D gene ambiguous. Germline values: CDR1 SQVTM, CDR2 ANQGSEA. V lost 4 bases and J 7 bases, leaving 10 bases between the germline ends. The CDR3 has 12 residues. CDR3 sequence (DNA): TGCAGCGTTGGAGAAGGAAGCGGGGAGCTGTTTTTT. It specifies CSVGEGSGELFF.

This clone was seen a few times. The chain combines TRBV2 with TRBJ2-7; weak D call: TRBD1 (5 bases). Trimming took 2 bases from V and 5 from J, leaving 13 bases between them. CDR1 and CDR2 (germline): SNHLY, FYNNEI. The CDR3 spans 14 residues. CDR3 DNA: TGTGCCAGCAGTGAACAGGGCGTTCACGACGAGCAGTACTTC. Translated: CASSEQGVHDEQYF.

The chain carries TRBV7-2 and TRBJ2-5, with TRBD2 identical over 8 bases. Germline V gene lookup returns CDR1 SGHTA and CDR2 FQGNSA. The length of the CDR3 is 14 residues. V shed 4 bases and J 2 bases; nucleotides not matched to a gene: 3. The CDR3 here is CASSSVAGQETQYF. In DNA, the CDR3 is TGTGCCAGCAGCTCTGTAGCGGGACAAGAGACCCAGTACTTC.

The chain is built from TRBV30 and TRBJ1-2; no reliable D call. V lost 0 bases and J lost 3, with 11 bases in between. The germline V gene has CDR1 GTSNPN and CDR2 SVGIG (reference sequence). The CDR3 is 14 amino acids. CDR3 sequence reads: CAWSVRWADYGYTF. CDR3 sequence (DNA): TGTGCCTGGAGTGTCCGATGGGCAGACTATGGCTACACCTTC.

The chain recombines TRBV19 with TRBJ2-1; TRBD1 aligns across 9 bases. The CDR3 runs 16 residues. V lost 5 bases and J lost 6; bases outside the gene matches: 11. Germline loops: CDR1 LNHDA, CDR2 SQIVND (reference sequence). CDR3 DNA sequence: TGTGCCAGTAGTCTCGAGACCGGGACAGGGATCAATGAGCAGTTCTTC. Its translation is CASSLETGTGINEQFF.

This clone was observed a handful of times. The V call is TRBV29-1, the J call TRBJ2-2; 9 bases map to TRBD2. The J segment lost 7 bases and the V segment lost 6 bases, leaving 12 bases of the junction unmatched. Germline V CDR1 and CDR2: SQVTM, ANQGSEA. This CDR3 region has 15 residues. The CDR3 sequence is CSVVGREGLSGELFF. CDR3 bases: TGCAGCGTGGTTGGGCGGGAGGGCCTTAGCGGGGAGCTGTTTTTT.

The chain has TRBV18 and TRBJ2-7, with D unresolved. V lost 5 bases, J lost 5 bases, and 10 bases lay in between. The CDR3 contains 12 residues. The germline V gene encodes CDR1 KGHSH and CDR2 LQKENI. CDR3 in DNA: TGTGCCAGCTCAACGCCTACACACGAGCAGTACTTC. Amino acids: CASSTPTHEQYF.

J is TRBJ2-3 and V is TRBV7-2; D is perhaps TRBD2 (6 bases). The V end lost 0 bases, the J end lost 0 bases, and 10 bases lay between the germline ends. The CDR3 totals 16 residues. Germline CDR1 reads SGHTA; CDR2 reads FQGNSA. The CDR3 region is CASSLASGTSTDTQYF. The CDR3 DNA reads TGTGCCAGCAGCTTAGCTAGCGGAACTAGCACAGATACGCAGTATTTT.

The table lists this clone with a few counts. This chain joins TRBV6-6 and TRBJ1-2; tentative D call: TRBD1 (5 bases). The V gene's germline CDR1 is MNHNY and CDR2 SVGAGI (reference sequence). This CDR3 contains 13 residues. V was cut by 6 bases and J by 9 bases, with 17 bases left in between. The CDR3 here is CASREGYSLSYTF. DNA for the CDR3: TGTGCCAGCAGGGAGGGGTATTCCCTAAGCTACACCTTC.